Shown below are 20 T cell receptor beta chains from a single sample sequenced in a study of T cells expressing NK-cell markers (dated by TCRdb to about 2020). Library generation was performed with 5' RACE. Sequencing instrument: Illumina HiSeq 2000. After TCRdb reprocessed the reads, each CDR3 protein sequence was kept as one row, without DNA. Per the sample table, the count is about 30,000 distinct CDR3 sequences. Less than 65% of the sample belongs to the ten largest clones. Sequencing was done on a sample of blood T cells: a sorted CD56 or NKG2C T cell subset, CD4+ or CD8+ T cells, or bulk PBMC T cells (not recorded which). The receptors originated from a woman aged 18 to 75 in good health.

CDR3 amino acids: CASSTRGLAGAGEQFF. V and J are TRBV7-9 and TRBJ2-1; there is no DNA to check the TCRdb D call of TRBD2. The CDR3 has 16 amino acids. The germline CDR1 and CDR2 sequences are SEHNR and FQNEAQ (reference sequence).

The chain's CDR3 is CASSQDPGAAQPQHF. J is TRBJ1-5 and V is TRBV3-1; lacking DNA, the TRBD1 call made by TCRdb goes unchecked. The CDR3 extends over 15 amino acids. Germline CDR1 is LGHDT and CDR2 is YNNKEL (reference sequence).

The V call is TRBV5-5, the J call TRBJ1-5; no DNA is available, so the TRBD1 call from TCRdb remains unchecked. The CDR3 spans 15 residues. Germline V gives CDR1 SGHKS, CDR2 YYEKEE (reference sequence). The CDR3 region is CASSLGQGGNQPQHF.

The chain is built from TRBV12-3 or TRBV12-4 and TRBJ2-2. The CDR3 extends over 14 amino acids. This CDR3 is CASSPAGHTGELFF.

The chain combines TRBV27 with TRBJ2-1. Germline values: CDR1 MNHEY, CDR2 SMNVEV (reference sequence). This CDR3 region has 16 residues. CDR3 protein: CASSFIAGRSYNEQFF.

This sequence joins TRBV9 and TRBJ2-1; TCRdb proposes TRBD2, but this gene call is untestable without DNA. This CDR3 has 15 amino acids. CDR1 is SGDLS, CDR2 YYNGEE, per germline. The CDR3 loop is CASSVGLAANNEQFF. Supplemented by reference TRBV9 and TRBJ2-1, the full variable domain reads DSGVTQTPKHLITATGQRVTLRCSPRSGDLSVYWYQQSLDQGLQFLIQYYNGEERAKGNILERFSAQQFPDLHSELNLSSLELGDSALYFCASSVGLAANNEQFFGPGTRLTVL.

The chain employs TRBV27 and TRBJ2-7; TCRdb picks TRBD2, but there is no DNA to check that call. CDR1 and CDR2 from the germline V gene are MNHEY and SMNVEV (reference sequence). This CDR3 spans 14 amino acids. The CDR3 is CASSSRGGSYEQYF.

V is TRBV6-5 and J is TRBJ2-7; TCRdb outputs TRBD1, but without DNA this stays unchecked. Germline lookup yields CDR1 MNHEY and CDR2 SVGAGI. This CDR3 has 14 amino acids. The CDR3 reads CASSYGAGGYEQYF.

The V and J genes are TRBV20-1 and TRBJ2-7; no DNA is available, so the TRBD2 call from TCRdb remains unchecked. CDR3 length: 14 amino acids. Germline V gene lookup returns CDR1 DFQATT and CDR2 SNEGSKA (reference sequence). CDR3 residues: CSASLSGSTYEQYF.

The chain joins TRBV27 to TRBJ2-5. The CDR3 consists of 12 residues. The germline V gene encodes CDR1 MNHEY and CDR2 SMNVEV (reference sequence). CDR3 protein: CASSFYQETQYF.

This chain links TRBV9 with TRBJ2-1; TCRdb's D gene call, TRBD2, goes unchecked for lack of DNA. The CDR3 is 18 residues long. From germline, CDR1 is SGDLS and CDR2 YYNGEE. The CDR3 is CASSRRSTSGSIPAEQFF.

The chain couples TRBV18 to TRBJ2-1. Germline CDR1 and CDR2: KGHSH and LQKENI. This CDR3 spans 17 amino acids. CDR3: CASSPPIQSSSYNEQFF.

The chain links TRBV20-1 to TRBJ2-5; the TRBD2 assignment by TCRdb is unverifiable without DNA. The germline CDR1 and CDR2 sequences are DFQATT and SNEGSKA (reference sequence). The CDR3 is 14 amino acids. The chain's CDR3 is CSARGTSSGETQYF.

The chain links TRBV3-1 to TRBJ2-1. The length of the CDR3 is 12 residues. Per the germline V gene, CDR1 is LGHDT and CDR2 is YNNKEL (reference sequence). CDR3 residues: CASSETGREQFF.

The genes are TRBV19 and TRBJ1-1; with no DNA, the TCRdb D assignment of TRBD1 cannot be verified. The germline gives CDR1 LNHDA, CDR2 SQIVND (reference sequence). CDR3 length: 15 amino acids. The CDR3 is CASSTRQGSNTEAFF. Variable domain in full (rest from reference TRBV19 and TRBJ1-1): DGGITQSPKYLFRKEGQNVTLSCEQNLNHDAMYWYRQDPGQGLRLIYYSQIVNDFQKGDIAEGYSVSREKKESFPLTVTSAQKNPTAFYLCASSTRQGSNTEAFFGQGTRLTVV.

The chain uses TRBV27 and TRBJ1-2; as DNA is missing, the TRBD1 call by TCRdb cannot be tested. The CDR3 covers 16 residues. The germline V gene encodes CDR1 MNHEY and CDR2 SMNVEV (reference sequence). The CDR3 region is CASSQDRESSNYGYTF.

The rearrangement links TRBV30 to TRBJ2-3; as DNA is missing, the TRBD2 call by TCRdb cannot be tested. The CDR3 loop spans 15 amino acids. Germline CDR1 is GTSNPN and CDR2 is SVGIG (reference sequence). The CDR3 region is CAWSVRGLETDTQYF.

This chain links TRBV28 with TRBJ2-3; lacking DNA, the TRBD2 call made by TCRdb goes unchecked. CDR1 is MDHEN and CDR2 is SYDVKM in the germline V gene. The CDR3 spans 19 residues. This CDR3 reads CASSPKDGSGLHSTDTQYF.

This chain uses TRBV6-1 with TRBJ2-3; the D gene TCRdb calls, TRBD2, cannot be checked with no DNA. The CDR3 extends over 16 amino acids. Per the germline V gene, CDR1 is MNHNS and CDR2 is SASEGT. This CDR3 is CASSSLSGGSTDTQYF.

V is TRBV9 and J is TRBJ1-5. Germline V gives CDR1 SGDLS, CDR2 YYNGEE. This CDR3 is 13 amino acids long. CDR3: CASSVDGGQPQHF.